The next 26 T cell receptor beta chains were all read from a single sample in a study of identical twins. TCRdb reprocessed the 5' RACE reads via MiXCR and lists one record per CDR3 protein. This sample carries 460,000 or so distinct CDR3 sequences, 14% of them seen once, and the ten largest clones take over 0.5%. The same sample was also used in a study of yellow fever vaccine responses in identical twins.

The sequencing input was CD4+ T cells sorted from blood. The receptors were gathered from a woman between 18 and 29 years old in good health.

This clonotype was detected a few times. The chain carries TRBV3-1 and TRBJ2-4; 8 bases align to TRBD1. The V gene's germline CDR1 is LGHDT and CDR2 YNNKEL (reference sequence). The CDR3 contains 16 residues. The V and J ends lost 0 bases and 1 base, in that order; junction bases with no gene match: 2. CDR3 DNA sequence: TGTGCCAGCAGCCAAGAAGGACAGGGCGCCAAAAACATTCAGTACTTC. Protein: CASSQEGQGAKNIQYF.

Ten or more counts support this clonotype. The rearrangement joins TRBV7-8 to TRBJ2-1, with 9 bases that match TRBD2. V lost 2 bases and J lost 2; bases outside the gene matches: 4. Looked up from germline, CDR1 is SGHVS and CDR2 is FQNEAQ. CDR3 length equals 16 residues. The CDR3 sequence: CASSLWTSATYNEQFF. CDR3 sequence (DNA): TGTGCCAGCAGCTTATGGACTAGCGCCACCTACAATGAGCAGTTCTTC.

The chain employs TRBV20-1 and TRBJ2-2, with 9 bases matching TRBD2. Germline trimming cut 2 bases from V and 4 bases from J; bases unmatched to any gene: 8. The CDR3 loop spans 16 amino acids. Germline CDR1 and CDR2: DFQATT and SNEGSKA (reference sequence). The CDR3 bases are TGCAGTGCTAGACCTCCCGGGACTAGCATCACCGGGGAGCTGTTTTTT. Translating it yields CSARPPGTSITGELFF.

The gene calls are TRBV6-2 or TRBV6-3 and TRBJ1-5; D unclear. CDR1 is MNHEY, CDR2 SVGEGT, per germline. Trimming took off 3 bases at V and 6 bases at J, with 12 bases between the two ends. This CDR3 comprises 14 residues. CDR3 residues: CASSYVGESQPQHF. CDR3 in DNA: TGTGCCAGCAGTTATGTCGGGGAATCTCAGCCCCAGCATTTT.

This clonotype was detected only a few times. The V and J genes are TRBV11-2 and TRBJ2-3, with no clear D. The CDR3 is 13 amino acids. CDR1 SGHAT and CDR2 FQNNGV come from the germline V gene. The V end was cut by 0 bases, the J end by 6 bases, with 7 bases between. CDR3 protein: CASSLEPADTQYF. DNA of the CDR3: TGTGCCAGCAGCTTAGAGCCCGCCGATACGCAGTATTTT. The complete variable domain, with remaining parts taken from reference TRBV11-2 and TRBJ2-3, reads EAGVAQSPRYKIIEKRQSVAFWCNPISGHATLYWYQQILGQGPKLLIQFQNNGVVDDSQLPKDRFSAERLKGVDSTLKIQPAKLEDSAVYLCASSLEPADTQYFGPGTRLTVL.

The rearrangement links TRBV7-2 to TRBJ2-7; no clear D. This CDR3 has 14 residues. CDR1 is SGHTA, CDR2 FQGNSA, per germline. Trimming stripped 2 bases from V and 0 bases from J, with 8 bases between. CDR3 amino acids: CASSLIGVSYEQYF. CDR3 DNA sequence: TGTGCCAGCAGCTTAATCGGTGTCTCCTACGAGCAGTACTTC.

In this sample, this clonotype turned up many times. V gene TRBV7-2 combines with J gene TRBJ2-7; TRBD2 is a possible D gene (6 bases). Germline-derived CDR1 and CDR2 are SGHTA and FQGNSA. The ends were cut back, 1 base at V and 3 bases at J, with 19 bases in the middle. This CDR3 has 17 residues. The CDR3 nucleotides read TGTGCCAGCAGCTTAGGAAGTGGTAGCGGAGCTCGCTACGAGCAGTACTTC. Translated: CASSLGSGSGARYEQYF.

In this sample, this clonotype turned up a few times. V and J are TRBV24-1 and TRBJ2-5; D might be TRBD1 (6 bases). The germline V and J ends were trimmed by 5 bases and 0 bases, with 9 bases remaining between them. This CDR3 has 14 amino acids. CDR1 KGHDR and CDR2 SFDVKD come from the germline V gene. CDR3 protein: CATSAGVYQETQYF. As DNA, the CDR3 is TGTGCCACCAGTGCAGGGGTCTACCAAGAGACCCAGTACTTC.

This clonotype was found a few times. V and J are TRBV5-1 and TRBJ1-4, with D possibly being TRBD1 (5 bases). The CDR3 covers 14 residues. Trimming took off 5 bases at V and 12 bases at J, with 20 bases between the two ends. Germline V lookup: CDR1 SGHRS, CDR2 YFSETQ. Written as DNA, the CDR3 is TGCGCCAGCAGGGATCAAGGGACGTCAACAGAACTGTTTTTT. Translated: CASRDQGTSTELFF.

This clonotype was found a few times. In nucleotides, the CDR3 is TGTGCCAGTAGTATAGAGGGCCCTCCGCGGGAAAAACTGTTTTTT. Encoded protein: CASSIEGPPREKLFF. This chain joins TRBV19 and TRBJ1-4; D is ambiguous. The V gene lost 0 bases and the J gene lost 8 bases, with 13 bases spanning the gap. The CDR3 loop spans 15 amino acids. Germline-derived CDR1 and CDR2 are LNHDA and SQIVND (reference sequence).

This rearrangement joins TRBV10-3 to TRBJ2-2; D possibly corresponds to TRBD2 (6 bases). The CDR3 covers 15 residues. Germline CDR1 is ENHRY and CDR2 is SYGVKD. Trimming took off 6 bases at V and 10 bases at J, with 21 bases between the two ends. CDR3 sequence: CAISDPPGTGKELFF. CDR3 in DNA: TGTGCCATCAGCGATCCCCCCGGGACTGGGAAGGAGCTGTTTTTT.

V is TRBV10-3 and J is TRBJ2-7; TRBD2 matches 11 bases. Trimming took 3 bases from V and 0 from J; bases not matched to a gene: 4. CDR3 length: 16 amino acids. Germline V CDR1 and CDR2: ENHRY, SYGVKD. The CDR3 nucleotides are TGTGCCATCAGTGACCGACTAGCGGGGAGCTCCTACGAGCAGTACTTC. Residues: CAISDRLAGSSYEQYF.

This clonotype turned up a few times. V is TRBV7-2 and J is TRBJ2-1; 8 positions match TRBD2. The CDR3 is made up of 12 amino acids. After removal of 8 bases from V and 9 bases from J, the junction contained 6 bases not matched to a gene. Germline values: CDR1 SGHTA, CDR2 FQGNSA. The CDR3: CASLARGVEQFF. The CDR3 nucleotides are TGTGCCAGCTTAGCGCGGGGGGTTGAGCAGTTCTTC.

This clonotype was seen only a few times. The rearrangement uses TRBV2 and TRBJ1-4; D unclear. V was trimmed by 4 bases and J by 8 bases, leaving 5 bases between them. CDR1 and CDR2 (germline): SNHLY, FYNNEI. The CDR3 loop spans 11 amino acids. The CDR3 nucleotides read TGTGCCAGCAGTGCGCAGGAAAAACTGTTTTTT. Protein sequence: CASSAQEKLFF.

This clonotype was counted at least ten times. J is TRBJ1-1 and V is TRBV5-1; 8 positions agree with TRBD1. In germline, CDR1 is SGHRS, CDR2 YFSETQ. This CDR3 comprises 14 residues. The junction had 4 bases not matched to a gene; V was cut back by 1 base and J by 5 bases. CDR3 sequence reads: CASSLRTGRTEAFF. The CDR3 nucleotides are TGCGCCAGCAGCTTGAGGACAGGGAGAACTGAAGCTTTCTTT. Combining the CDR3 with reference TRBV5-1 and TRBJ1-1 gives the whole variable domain KAGVTQTPRYLIKTRGQQVTLSCSPISGHRSVSWYQQTPGQGLQFLFEYFSETQRNKGNFPGRFSGRQFSNSRSEMNVSTLELGDSALYLCASSLRTGRTEAFFGQGTRLTVV.

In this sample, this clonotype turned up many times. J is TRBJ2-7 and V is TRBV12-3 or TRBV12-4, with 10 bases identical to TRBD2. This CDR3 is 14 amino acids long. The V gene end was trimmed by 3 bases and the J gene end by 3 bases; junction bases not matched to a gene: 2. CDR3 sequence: CASSLVAGGYEQYF. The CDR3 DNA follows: TGTGCCAGCAGTTTGGTAGCGGGAGGCTACGAGCAGTACTTC.

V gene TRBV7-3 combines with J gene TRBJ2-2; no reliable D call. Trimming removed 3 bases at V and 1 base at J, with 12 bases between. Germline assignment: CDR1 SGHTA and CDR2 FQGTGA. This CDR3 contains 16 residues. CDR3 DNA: TGTGCCAGCAGCTTTTCCGGGTCCTGGAACACCGGGGAGCTGTTTTTT. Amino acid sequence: CASSFSGSWNTGELFF.

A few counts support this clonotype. The CDR3 DNA follows: TGCGCCAGCAGCCGTGAAGAAATGCGGGGCAATGGGGCCAACGTCCTGACTTTC. This gives the protein CASSREEMRGNGANVLTF. This chain connects TRBV5-1 to TRBJ2-6, with D perhaps matching TRBD2 (6 bases). The CDR3 is 18 residues long. V was pared by 4 bases and J by 3 bases, with 20 bases between. Germline CDR1 reads SGHRS; CDR2 reads YFSETQ.

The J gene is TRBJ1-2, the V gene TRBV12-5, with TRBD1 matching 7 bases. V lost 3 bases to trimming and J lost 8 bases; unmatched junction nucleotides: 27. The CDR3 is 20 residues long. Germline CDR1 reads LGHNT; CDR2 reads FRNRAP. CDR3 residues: CASGFNPKDDRAGGFSGYTF. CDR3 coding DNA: TGTGCTAGTGGTTTTAATCCGAAAGACGACAGGGCCGGAGGATTTAGCGGCTACACCTTC.

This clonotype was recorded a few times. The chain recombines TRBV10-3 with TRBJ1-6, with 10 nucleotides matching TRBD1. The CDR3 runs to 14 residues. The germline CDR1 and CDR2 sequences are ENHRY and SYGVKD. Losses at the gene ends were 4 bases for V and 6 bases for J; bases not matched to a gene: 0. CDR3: CAISGDRGNSPLHF. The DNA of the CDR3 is TGTGCCATCAGTGGGGACAGGGGTAATTCACCCCTCCACTTT.

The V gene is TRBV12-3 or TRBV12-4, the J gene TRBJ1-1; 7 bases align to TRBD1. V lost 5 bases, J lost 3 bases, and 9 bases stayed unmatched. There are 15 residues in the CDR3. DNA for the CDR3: TGTGCCAGCAGTAATAGGACAGGTCGGTACACTGAAGCTTTCTTT. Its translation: CASSNRTGRYTEAFF.

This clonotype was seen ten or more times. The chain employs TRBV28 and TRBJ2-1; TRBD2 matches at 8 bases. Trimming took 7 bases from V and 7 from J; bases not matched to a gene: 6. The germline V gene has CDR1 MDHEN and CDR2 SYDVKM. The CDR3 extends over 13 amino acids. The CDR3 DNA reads TGTGCCAGCACCCCGGGGGGGGGAAATGAGCAGTTCTTC. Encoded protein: CASTPGGGNEQFF. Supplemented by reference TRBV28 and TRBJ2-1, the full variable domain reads DVKVTQSSRYLVKRTGEKVFLECVQDMDHENMFWYRQDPGLGLRLIYFSYDVKMKEKGDIPEGYSVSREKKERFSLILESASTNQTSMYLCASTPGGGNEQFFGPGTRLTVL.

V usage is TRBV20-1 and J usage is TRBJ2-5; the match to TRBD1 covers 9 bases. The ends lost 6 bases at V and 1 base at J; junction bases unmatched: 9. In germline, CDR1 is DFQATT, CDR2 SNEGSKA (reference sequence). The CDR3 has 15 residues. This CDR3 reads CSAGSGTGFQETQYF. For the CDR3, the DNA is TGCAGTGCCGGCTCCGGGACAGGGTTCCAAGAGACCCAGTACTTC.

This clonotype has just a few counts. CDR3 nucleotides: TGCAGTGCTAGAGATAAGGGTGAGGGTAGAAATCAGCCCCAGCATTTT. This gives the protein CSARDKGEGRNQPQHF. The chain is built from TRBV20-1 and TRBJ1-5; D gene unclear. Germline CDR1 and CDR2: DFQATT and SNEGSKA (reference sequence). Trimming took off 0 bases at V and 4 bases at J, with 16 bases between the two ends. CDR3 size: 16 residues.

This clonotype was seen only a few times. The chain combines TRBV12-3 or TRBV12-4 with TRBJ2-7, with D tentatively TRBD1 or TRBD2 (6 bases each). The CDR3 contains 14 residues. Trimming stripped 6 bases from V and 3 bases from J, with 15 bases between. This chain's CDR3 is CASSLGGRGYEQYF. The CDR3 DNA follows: TGTGCCAGCAGCCTAGGGGGGCGAGGCTACGAGCAGTACTTC.

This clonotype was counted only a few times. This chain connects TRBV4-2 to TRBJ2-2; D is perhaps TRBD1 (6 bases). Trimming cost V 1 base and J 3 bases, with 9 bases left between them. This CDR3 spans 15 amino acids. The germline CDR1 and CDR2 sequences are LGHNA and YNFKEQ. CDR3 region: CASSQVTGDTGELFF. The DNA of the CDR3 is TGTGCCAGCAGCCAAGTGACAGGTGACACCGGGGAGCTGTTTTTT.